The present T cell receptor (beta chain) was sequenced within a study of OX40 agonist ivuxolimab in advanced cancers. About the research overall: Patients took ivuxolimab, an agonistic anti-OX40 (CD134) antibody. In this trial design, patients received ivuxolimab intravenously at 0.01 to 10 mg/kg every 2 weeks.

The V gene lost 4 bases and the J gene lost 2 bases, with 15 bases spanning the gap. The CDR3 sequence is 16 residues long. Germline CDR1 MDHEN, CDR2 SYDVKM. Only a few counts were recorded for this clone. Its matching antigen is unknown. Study conclusions and caveats: Both blood CD4+ and CD8+ T cells showed clonal growth by week 6 at 0.1 to 3.0 mg/kg.

Profiling relied on immunoSEQ multiplex PCR, and the TCRdb table lists in-frame clones only, not all of them. The repertoire includes some 80,000 clones, about 90% of them detected once, and around 2.4% sits in the top ten. The rearrangement joins TRBV28 to TRBJ1-3, with D possibly matching TRBD1 (6 bases). The specimen was CD4+ or CD8+ T cells sorted from blood, collected in a trial of the OX40 agonist ivuxolimab. This receptor was identified in an adult with an advanced solid tumor such as melanoma, head and neck, liver or kidney cancer. CDR3: CASSSPGQSPGNTIYF. CDR3 sequence (DNA): TGTGCCAGCAGTTCGCCCGGACAGAGCCCTGGAAACACCATATATTTT.